This T cell receptor (beta chain) was documented in a study of cytomegalovirus exposure and HLA in healthy donors. This PCR relied on a set of 60 Vbeta primers and 13 Jbeta primers. Using immunoSEQ multiplex PCR, the repertoire was profiled, and TCRdb retains in-frame clones only, with some absent. The repertoire holds around 55,000 clones, with about 69% as singletons. This clone was detected only a few times. Its antigen remains unidentified. The trim removed 8 bases at V and 0 bases at J, leaving 11 bases unmatched. From germline, CDR1 is LNHNV and CDR2 YYDKDF (reference sequence). The CDR3 length is 17 residues. Study observations and caveats: Association with HLA alleles at 0.05 false discovery rate was found for around 15,000 TCR beta sequences in a later analysis. A later analysis showed HLA-associated TCR beta chains outstripping equally common others in clonal expansion. Cytomegalovirus-associated status was assigned to approximately 160 TCR beta chains. A later analysis linked a missense variant in DCLRE1C to the trimming of TCR beta V and J genes.

The V call is TRBV15, the J call TRBJ1-3, with 9 positions matching TRBD1. The sequence was obtained from a man aged 35 to 55 in good health and CMV-seropositive. Source material: PBMCs. The CDR3 here is CATSLRDRAFSGNTIYF. The CDR3 coding sequence is TGTGCCACCTCACTCCGGGACAGGGCCTTCTCTGGAAACACCATATATTTT.